The 2 T cell receptor beta chains given below trace back to one sample, sequenced in a study of cytomegalovirus exposure and HLA in healthy donors. Researchers ran the PCR with 60 Vbeta and 13 Jbeta primers. The table came from immunoSEQ multiplex PCR; TCRdb's copy has only in-frame clones and leaves some out. The profile shows about 110,000 clones, roughly 80% of them singletons. The sample consisted of PBMCs. The source is a middle-aged man in good health and CMV-seronegative.

The chain combines TRBV7-9 with TRBJ2-5; D is ambiguous. Per the germline V gene, CDR1 is SEHNR and CDR2 is FQNEAQ (reference sequence). V gave up 4 bases and J gave up 5 bases, with 8 bases separating them. This CDR3 region has 12 residues. The CDR3 here is CASSSLGETQYF. CDR3 in DNA: TGTGCCAGCAGCTCCCTCGGGGAGACCCAGTACTTC.

This CDR3 reads CASSRQYMNTEAFF. The CDR3 DNA is TGCGCCAGCAGCCGACAGTATATGAACACTGAAGCTTTCTTT. V and J are TRBV5-1 and TRBJ1-1, with a weak D call TRBD1 (5 bases). Germline CDR1 SGHRS, CDR2 YFSETQ. Trimming removed 4 bases from V and 0 bases from J, with 10 bases in between. The CDR3 runs to 14 residues.